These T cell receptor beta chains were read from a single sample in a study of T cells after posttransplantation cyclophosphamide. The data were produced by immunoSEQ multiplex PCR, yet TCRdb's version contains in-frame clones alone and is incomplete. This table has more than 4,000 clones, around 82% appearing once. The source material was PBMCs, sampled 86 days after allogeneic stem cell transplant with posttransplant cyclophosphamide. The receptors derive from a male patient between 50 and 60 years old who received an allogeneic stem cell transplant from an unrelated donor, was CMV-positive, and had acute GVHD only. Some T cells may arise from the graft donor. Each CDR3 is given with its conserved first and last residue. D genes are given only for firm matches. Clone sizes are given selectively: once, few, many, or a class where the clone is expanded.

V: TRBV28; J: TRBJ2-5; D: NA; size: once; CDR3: CASSFGEEETQYF; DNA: TGTGCCAGCAGTTTCGGGGAAGAAGAGACCCAGTACTTC
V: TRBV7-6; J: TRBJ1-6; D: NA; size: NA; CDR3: CASSALDSSNSPLHF; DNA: TGTGCCAGCAGCGCGCTGGACAGCTCGAATTCACCCCTCCACTTT
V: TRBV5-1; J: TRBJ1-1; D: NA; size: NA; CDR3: CASSQQGLNTEAFF; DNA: TGCGCCAGCAGCCAACAGGGATTGAACACTGAAGCTTTCTTT
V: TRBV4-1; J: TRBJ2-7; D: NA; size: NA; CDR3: CASSQEWGGPYEQYF; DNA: TGCGCCAGCAGCCAAGAGTGGGGAGGTCCCTACGAGCAGTACTTC
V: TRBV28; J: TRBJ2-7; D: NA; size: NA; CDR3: CASSLVAGSYEQYF; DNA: TGTGCCAGCAGTTTGGTCGCAGGATCCTACGAGCAGTACTTC
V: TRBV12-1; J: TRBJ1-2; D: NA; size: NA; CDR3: CASSPDRGPAYGYTF; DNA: TGTGCCAGCAGCCCTGACAGGGGGCCCGCCTATGGCTACACCTTC
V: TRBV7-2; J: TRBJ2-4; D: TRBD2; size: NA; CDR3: CASSRGGGNLLIQYF; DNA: TGTGCCAGCAGCCGCGGGGGGGGTAACCTTCTCATTCAGTACTTC
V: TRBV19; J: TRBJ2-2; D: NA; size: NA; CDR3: CASSIGFGSTANTGELFF; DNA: TGTGCCAGTAGTATCGGCTTCGGATCGACTGCGAACACCGGGGAGCTGTTTTTT
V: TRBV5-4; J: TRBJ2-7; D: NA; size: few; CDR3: CASSAGGSQSEQYF; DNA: TGTGCCAGCAGCGCGGGCGGTAGCCAGAGCGAGCAGTACTTC
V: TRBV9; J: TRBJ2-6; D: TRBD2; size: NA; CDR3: CASSVGLAGASGANVLTF; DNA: TGTGCCAGCAGCGTAGGACTAGCGGGAGCCTCTGGGGCCAACGTCCTGACTTTC
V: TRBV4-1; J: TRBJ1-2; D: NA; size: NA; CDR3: CASSQRRGLSNYGYTF; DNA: TGCGCCAGCAGCCAGAGACGAGGGCTCTCTAACTATGGCTACACCTTC
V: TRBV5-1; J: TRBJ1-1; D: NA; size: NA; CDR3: CASREQEMNTEAFF; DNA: TGCGCCAGCAGAGAACAGGAGATGAACACTGAAGCTTTCTTT
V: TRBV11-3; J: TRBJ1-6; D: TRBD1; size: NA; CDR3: CASSFQTQGNSPLHF; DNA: TGTGCCAGCAGCTTTCAAACACAGGGGAATTCACCCCTCCACTTT
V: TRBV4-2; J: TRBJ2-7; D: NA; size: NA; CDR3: CASSQSGSGQTYEQYF; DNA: TGTGCCAGCAGCCAATCGGGATCGGGCCAGACCTACGAGCAGTACTTC
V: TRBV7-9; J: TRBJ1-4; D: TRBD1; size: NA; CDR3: CASSYRGRANEKLFF; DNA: TGTGCCAGCAGCTACAGGGGGAGAGCTAATGAAAAACTGTTTTTT
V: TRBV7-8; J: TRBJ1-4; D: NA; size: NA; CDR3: CASSLDFGGLDEKLFF; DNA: TGTGCCAGCAGCTTAGATTTCGGGGGGCTGGACGAAAAACTGTTTTTT
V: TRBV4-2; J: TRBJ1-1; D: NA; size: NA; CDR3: CASSQERGSNTEAFF; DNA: TGTGCCAGCAGCCAAGAACGAGGGTCCAACACTGAAGCTTTCTTT
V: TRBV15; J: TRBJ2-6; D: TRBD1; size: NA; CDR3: CATSRGRGQAGANVLTF; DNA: TGTGCCACCAGCAGAGGTAGGGGGCAGGCAGGGGCCAACGTCCTGACTTTC
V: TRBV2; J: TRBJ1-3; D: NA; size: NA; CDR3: CASERFDSGNTIYF; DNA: TGTGCCAGCGAGCGGTTCGACTCTGGAAACACCATATATTTT
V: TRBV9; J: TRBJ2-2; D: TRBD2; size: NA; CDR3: CASSLAGGPVGELFF; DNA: TGTGCCAGCAGCTTAGCGGGGGGGCCGGTCGGGGAGCTGTTTTTT
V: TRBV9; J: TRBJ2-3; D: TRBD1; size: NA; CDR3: CASSSDRGRTDTQYF; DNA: TGTGCCAGCAGCAGTGACAGGGGGAGGACAGATACGCAGTATTTT
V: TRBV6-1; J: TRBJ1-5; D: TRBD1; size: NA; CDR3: CASVRDRGNQPQHF; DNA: TGTGCCAGCGTCCGGGACAGGGGTAATCAGCCCCAGCATTTT
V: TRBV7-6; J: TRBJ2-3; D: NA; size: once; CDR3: CASSPGVWSTDTQYF; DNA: TGTGCCAGCAGCCCCGGGGTCTGGAGCACAGATACGCAGTATTTT
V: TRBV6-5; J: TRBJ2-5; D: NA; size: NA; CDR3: CASSPTFEETQYF; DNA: TGTGCCAGCAGTCCGACTTTCGAAGAGACCCAGTACTTC
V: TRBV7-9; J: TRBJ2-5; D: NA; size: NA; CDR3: CASSLVGRALEQETQYF; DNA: TGTGCCAGCAGCTTAGTTGGCAGAGCCCTAGAGCAAGAGACCCAGTACTTC
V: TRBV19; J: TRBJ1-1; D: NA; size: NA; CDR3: CASSMRVVRLNTEAFF; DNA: TGTGCCAGTAGTATGAGGGTAGTCAGGTTGAACACTGAAGCTTTCTTT
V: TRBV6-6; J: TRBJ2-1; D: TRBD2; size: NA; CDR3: CASSSLAGGFNEQFF; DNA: TGTGCCAGCAGTTCTCTAGCGGGGGGGTTCAATGAGCAGTTCTTC
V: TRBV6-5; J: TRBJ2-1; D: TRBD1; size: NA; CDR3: CASSYGQGTGEQFF; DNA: TGTGCCAGCAGTTACGGACAGGGAACGGGTGAGCAGTTCTTC
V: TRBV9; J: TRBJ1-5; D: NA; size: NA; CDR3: CASSVDGSSNQPQHF; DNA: TGTGCCAGCAGCGTAGACGGGAGTTCAAATCAGCCCCAGCATTTT
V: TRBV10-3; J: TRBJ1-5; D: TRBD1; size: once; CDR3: CAISPGTGHQPQHF; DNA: TGTGCCATCAGCCCCGGGACAGGGCATCAGCCCCAGCATTTT
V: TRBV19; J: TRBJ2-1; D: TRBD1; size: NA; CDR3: CASSGTDLFFNEQFF; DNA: TGTGCCAGTAGTGGGACAGACCTTTTTTTCAATGAGCAGTTCTTC
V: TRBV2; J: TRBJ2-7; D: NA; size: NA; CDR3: CASNLGRQSYEQYF; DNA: TGTGCCAGCAACTTAGGCAGACAATCCTACGAGCAGTACTTC
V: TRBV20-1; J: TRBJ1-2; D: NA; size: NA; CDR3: CSALNGGYTF; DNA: TGCAGTGCTCTGAACGGTGGCTACACCTTC
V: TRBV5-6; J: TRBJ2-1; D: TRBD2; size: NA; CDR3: CASSLGGLAATYNEQFF; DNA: TGTGCCAGCAGCTTAGGGGGACTAGCGGCCACATACAATGAGCAGTTCTTC
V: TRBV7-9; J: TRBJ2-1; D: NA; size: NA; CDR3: CASSLLSRSEQFF; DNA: TGTGCCAGCAGCTTACTGTCCCGGAGTGAGCAGTTCTTC
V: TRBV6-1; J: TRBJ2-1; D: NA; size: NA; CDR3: CASSGGGGRVFSSSYNEQFF; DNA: TGTGCCAGCAGTGGGGGTGGAGGGCGGGTATTCTCTTCCTCCTACAATGAGCAGTTCTTC
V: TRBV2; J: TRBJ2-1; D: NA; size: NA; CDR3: CASSFDWQGDEQFF; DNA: TGTGCCAGCAGTTTCGACTGGCAGGGCGATGAGCAGTTCTTC
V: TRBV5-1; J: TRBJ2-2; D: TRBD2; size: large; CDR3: CASRAAAGESTGELFF; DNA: TGCGCCAGCAGGGCTGCAGCGGGAGAAAGCACCGGGGAGCTGTTTTTT